The 18 T cell receptor beta chains reported below all come from one sample, sequenced in a study of patients and donors after allogeneic stem cell transplantation. TCRdb itself ran the RT-PCR reads through MiXCR, one entry per CDR3 protein. The table has about 25,000 distinct CDR3 sequences, about 8% seen once. Material: blood, either unsorted or a sorted T cell fraction (not recorded which). The source is a human donor who was either an allogeneic HSCT recipient or a stem cell or donor lymphocyte infusion donor (not recorded which). It is not recorded whose cells these are; they may come from a transplant donor.

This clonotype was counted ten times or more. V usage is TRBV10-3 and J usage is TRBJ2-1; D call uncertain. The CDR3 loop spans 12 amino acids. Germline V gene data show CDR1 as ENHRY and CDR2 as SYGVKD. The V end was cut by 6 bases, the J end by 14 bases, with 17 bases between. CDR3 region: CAIRDHNTRKFF. The CDR3 DNA is TGTGCCATCAGGGACCACAACACGAGAAAGTTCTTC.

On this clonotype: A much larger clone lies one base from this, so it may be a read error. This chain connects TRBV7-9 to TRBJ2-3; a weak D match, TRBD2 (7 bases). This CDR3 spans 15 amino acids. Per germline, CDR1 SEHNR and CDR2 FQNEAQ (reference sequence). CDR3 in amino acids: CASSLTAGAGDTRYF. Written as DNA, the CDR3 is TGTGCCAGCAGCCTAACGGCGGGGGCCGGAGATACGCGGTATTTT. The entire variable domain, with the rest obtained from reference TRBV7-9 and TRBJ2-3, is as follows: DTGVSQNPRHKITKRGQNVTFRCDPISEHNRLYWYRQTLGQGPEFLTYFQNEAQLEKSRLLSDRFSAERPKGSFSTLEIQRTEQGDSAMYLCASSLTAGAGDTRYFGPGTRLTVL.

This clonotype was detected a few times. For the CDR3, the DNA is TGCAGCGTCCGACTGCCTTCCTCGGCCCCAGATACGCAGTATTTT. Its translation is CSVRLPSSAPDTQYF. This sequence joins TRBV29-1 and TRBJ2-3, with unresolved D. The V and J ends lost 6 bases and 4 bases respectively, with 20 bases between them. Germline CDR1 is SQVTM and CDR2 is ANQGSEA. This CDR3 is built from 15 residues.

There are many counts of this clonotype. The rearrangement uses TRBV10-3 and TRBJ1-1, with a possible D match to TRBD1 (5 bases). The CDR3 is 16 amino acids. V was trimmed by 2 bases and J by 6 bases, leaving 19 bases between them. CDR1 and CDR2 (germline): ENHRY, SYGVKD. This CDR3 is CAISETYIGVGAEAFF. CDR3 DNA: TGTGCCATCAGTGAGACCTACATAGGGGTCGGCGCTGAAGCTTTCTTT.

With regard to this clonotype: This clone may be a read error of a much larger clone one base away. This chain joins TRBV28 and TRBJ1-5; TRBD1 aligns across 9 bases. CDR3 length: 16 residues. CDR1 is MDHEN, CDR2 SYDVKM, per germline. V trimming: 5 bases; J trimming: 6 bases; junction bases outside the gene matches: 11. The CDR3 sequence: CASSHPLGQGTQPQHF. The CDR3 DNA is TGTGCCAGCAGTCACCCACTGGGACAGGGCACTCAGCCCCAGCATTTT.

This clonotype was observed a few times. This chain joins TRBV7-8 and TRBJ2-5; 7 positions match TRBD1. The CDR3 contains 17 residues. Germline CDR1 is SGHVS and CDR2 is FQNEAQ. J lost 5 bases, V lost 5 bases, and 17 bases had no gene match. The CDR3 bases are TGTGCCAGCAGCCAAACACACACGAGGGGGCAGGGGGAGACCCAGTACTTC. Protein sequence: CASSQTHTRGQGETQYF.

J is TRBJ1-3 and V is TRBV7-2; the match to TRBD1 covers 7 bases. The CDR3 contains 15 residues. The J segment lost 3 bases and the V segment lost 5 bases, leaving 7 bases of the junction unmatched. CDR1 SGHTA and CDR2 FQGNSA come from the germline V gene. This CDR3 is CASSPTWTGGNTIYF. CDR3 DNA sequence: TGTGCCAGCAGCCCGACTTGGACAGGTGGAAACACCATATATTTT.

There are many counts of this clonotype. The chain recombines TRBV6-5 with TRBJ1-2; D call uncertain. Germline assignment: CDR1 MNHEY and CDR2 SVGAGI. Trimming took 2 bases from V and 1 from J, leaving 5 bases between them. The CDR3 covers 13 residues. The CDR3 reads CASSYEGNYGYTF. CDR3 nucleotides: TGTGCCAGCAGTTACGAGGGTAACTATGGCTACACCTTC.

The rearrangement links TRBV7-9 to TRBJ2-1; 7 nucleotides agree with TRBD2. CDR3 length: 16 amino acids. The V gene end was trimmed by 0 bases and the J gene end by 9 bases; junction bases not matched to a gene: 11. CDR1 and CDR2 (germline): SEHNR, FQNEAQ (reference sequence). CDR3 coding DNA: TGTGCCAGCAGCTTAGCGCCGGCGGGAGCCTTGGGTGAGCAGTTCTTC. Amino acids: CASSLAPAGALGEQFF.

Many counts were recorded for this clonotype. The chain recombines TRBV28 with TRBJ2-1; 8 bases map to TRBD2. V trimming: 3 bases; J trimming: 5 bases; junction bases outside the gene matches: 3. Germline CDR1 MDHEN, CDR2 SYDVKM. This CDR3 region has 14 residues. CDR3 protein: CASSFGGAHNEQFF. The CDR3 region has the DNA TGTGCCAGCAGTTTCGGGGGGGCCCACAATGAGCAGTTCTTC. Complete variable domain (other parts from reference TRBV28 and TRBJ2-1): DVKVTQSSRYLVKRTGEKVFLECVQDMDHENMFWYRQDPGLGLRLIYFSYDVKMKEKGDIPEGYSVSREKKERFSLILESASTNQTSMYLCASSFGGAHNEQFFGPGTRLTVL.

At least ten counts were recorded for this clonotype. This chain uses TRBV4-2 with TRBJ2-7; 7 positions match TRBD1. The germline gives CDR1 LGHNA, CDR2 YNFKEQ. The CDR3 is 14 residues long. With 5 bases clipped from V and 0 bases from J, the junction kept 4 bases outside the gene matches. CDR3 sequence reads: CASSLDRSSYEQYF. In nucleotides, the CDR3 is TGTGCCAGCAGCTTGGACAGGAGCTCCTACGAGCAGTACTTC.

This clonotype was detected many times. The chain joins TRBV5-1 to TRBJ1-1; maybe TRBD1 (6 bases). The V and J ends lost 0 bases and 0 bases respectively, with 15 bases between them. This CDR3 is built from 17 residues. Germline V gene data show CDR1 as SGHRS and CDR2 as YFSETQ. The chain's CDR3 is CASSLGPQTGMNTEAFF. Written as DNA, the CDR3 is TGCGCCAGCAGCTTGGGACCCCAAACAGGGATGAACACTGAAGCTTTCTTT.

This clonotype turned up a few times. The J gene is TRBJ1-5, the V gene TRBV9; 11 bases match TRBD1. CDR1 is SGDLS, CDR2 YYNGEE, per germline. After removal of 0 bases from V and 7 bases from J, the junction contained 6 bases not matched to a gene. The CDR3 has 16 residues. Here the CDR3 DNA reads TGTGCCAGCAGCGTAGGGACAGGGGGCGCGTCGCAGCCCCAGCATTTT. This sequence encodes CASSVGTGGASQPQHF.

This clonotype was counted many times. The chain recombines TRBV7-8 with TRBJ1-1, with TRBD1 as a possible D gene (6 bases). The CDR3 totals 14 residues. Looked up from germline, CDR1 is SGHVS and CDR2 is FQNEAQ. Between the trimmed V and J ends, which lost 4 bases and 0 bases, there was a span of 9 bases. The CDR3 loop reads CASSSQGLNTEAFF. Written as DNA, the CDR3 is TGTGCCAGCAGCTCACAGGGATTGAACACTGAAGCTTTCTTT.

This clonotype has ten or more counts. The chain has TRBV15 and TRBJ1-1; no reliable D call. Per the germline V gene, CDR1 is LNHNV and CDR2 is YYDKDF (reference sequence). V was shortened by 1 base and J by 6 bases, with 12 bases between the two germline ends. CDR3 length equals 14 residues. This CDR3 is CATSRGGGYPEAFF. In DNA, the CDR3 is TGTGCCACCAGCAGAGGGGGAGGGTATCCTGAAGCTTTCTTT.

This clonotype was seen many times. The chain carries TRBV21-1 and TRBJ2-7. TRBV21-1 represents a pseudogene. The CDR3 is made up of 15 amino acids. The DNA of the CDR3 is TGTGCCAGCAGCAGGGGTCATCACAGCTCCTACGAGCAGTACTTC. It translates to CASSRGHHSSYEQYF.

This clonotype was recorded a few times. The V and J genes are TRBV18 and TRBJ1-2; TRBD1 might be the D (5 bases). With 5 bases removed from V and 5 bases from J, the gap between germline ends came to 12 bases. From germline, CDR1 is KGHSH and CDR2 LQKENI. CDR3 length: 13 residues. CDR3 DNA sequence: TGTGCCAGCTCAGGGGGTCGGGCATATGGCTACACCTTC. This gives the protein CASSGGRAYGYTF.

The chain carries TRBV30 and TRBJ2-4; 7 positions match TRBD2. CDR3 size: 12 residues. V lost 5 bases to trimming and J lost 13 bases; unmatched junction nucleotides: 11. Germline V gene sequence: CDR1 GTSNPN, CDR2 SVGIG (reference sequence). The CDR3 DNA reads TGTGCCTGGGCGGGGGACCGGACGGTCCAGTACTTC. Its protein product is CAWAGDRTVQYF.